Presented here are 20 T cell receptor beta chains from one specimen sequenced in a study of blood T cell repertoires in COVID-19. Measured with immunoSEQ multiplex PCR; TCRdb has only the in-frame clones, and not every one. This table has some 190,000 clones, nearly 90% appearing once. Source material: PBMCs or T cells enriched from blood (not recorded which). The receptors were sampled from a woman aged 40 to 49 with acute COVID-19.

This clone was seen once. This chain links TRBV7-6 with TRBJ2-5; 8 bases align to TRBD1. The CDR3 covers 16 residues. Trimming removed 4 bases from V and 2 bases from J; junction bases left unmatched: 9. The germline V gene has CDR1 SGHVS and CDR2 FNYEAQ. DNA of the CDR3: TGTGCCAGCAGCTCCATGTCCACAGGGGGACAAGAGACCCAGTACTTC. It is translated as CASSSMSTGGQETQYF.

This chain links TRBV14 with TRBJ1-6; a weak D match, TRBD1 (6 bases). The CDR3 has 15 residues. The ends were cut back, 0 bases at V and 9 bases at J, with 12 bases in the middle. Germline V gene data show CDR1 as SGHDN and CDR2 as FVKESK. CDR3 nucleotides: TGTGCCAGCAGCCAAGAAGACAGGTGGGGTTCACCCCTCCACTTT. This translates into CASSQEDRWGSPLHF.

The chain couples TRBV19 to TRBJ2-2; D might be TRBD2 (5 bases). CDR1 is LNHDA and CDR2 is SQIVND in the germline V gene (reference sequence). V was pared by 6 bases and J by 4 bases, with 15 bases between. The CDR3 covers 15 residues. CDR3 bases: TGTGCCAGTAGCCTCTACGCGGCGGGCACCGGGGAGCTGTTTTTT. Translation: CASSLYAAGTGELFF.

CDR3 amino acids: CASSLSGLNTGELFF. CDR3 nucleotides: TGCGCCAGCAGCCTTAGCGGATTAAACACCGGGGAGCTGTTTTTT. V and J are TRBV5-1 and TRBJ2-2; D possibly corresponds to TRBD2 (6 bases). The CDR3 covers 15 residues. V was clipped by 4 bases and J by 2 bases, with 12 bases between them. Germline CDR1 SGHRS, CDR2 YFSETQ.

The genes are TRBV7-9 and TRBJ2-7; D is perhaps TRBD2 (6 bases). There are 17 residues in the CDR3. With 2 bases removed from V and 9 bases from J, the gap between germline ends came to 26 bases. Germline CDR1 reads SEHNR; CDR2 reads FQNEAQ (reference sequence). DNA for the CDR3: TGTGCCAGCAGCTTAATCTCGGGTGGCGCGGGATTGGTTGGGCAGTACTTC. Amino acid sequence: CASSLISGGAGLVGQYF.

V is TRBV18 and J is TRBJ2-5, with 9 bases fitting TRBD2. V lost 4 bases to trimming and J lost 1 base; unmatched junction nucleotides: 7. The CDR3 sequence is 16 residues long. Germline CDR1 KGHSH, CDR2 LQKENI. The DNA of the CDR3 is TGTGCCAGCTCACGGAATAGCGGGAGTGGCCAAGAGACCCAGTACTTC. Its protein is CASSRNSGSGQETQYF. The entire variable domain, with the rest obtained from reference TRBV18 and TRBJ2-5, is as follows: NAGVMQNPRHLVRRRGQEARLRCSPMKGHSHVYWYRQLPEEGLKFMVYLQKENIIDESGMPKERFSAEFPKEGPSILRIQQVVRGDSAAYFCASSRNSGSGQETQYFGPGTRLLVL.

This chain joins TRBV2 and TRBJ1-4; 9 bases are shared with TRBD1. Germline values: CDR1 SNHLY, CDR2 FYNNEI. The junction had 6 bases not matched to a gene; V was cut back by 3 bases and J by 7 bases. The CDR3 loop spans 15 amino acids. CDR3: CASSEDRGTSEKLFF. CDR3 DNA: TGTGCCAGCAGTGAGGACAGGGGAACGAGTGAAAAACTGTTTTTT.

The chain couples TRBV27 to TRBJ2-5, with D perhaps matching TRBD1 (6 bases). This CDR3 spans 15 amino acids. V was trimmed by 5 bases and J by 3 bases, leaving 16 bases between them. The germline gives CDR1 MNHEY, CDR2 SMNVEV (reference sequence). The CDR3, as DNA: TGTGCCAGCAGTGTTGATGGGTCAGGGGAAGAGACCCAGTACTTC. It is translated as CASSVDGSGEETQYF.

The rearrangement links TRBV24-1 to TRBJ2-5; a possible D gene is TRBD2 (5 bases). This CDR3 comprises 14 residues. CDR1 is KGHDR, CDR2 SFDVKD, per germline. V lost 4 bases and J 5 bases, leaving 13 bases between the germline ends. The CDR3 is CATSDQDWQETQYF. The CDR3 coding sequence is TGTGCCACCAGTGACCAGGACTGGCAGGAGACCCAGTACTTC.

The rearrangement uses TRBV7-6 and TRBJ2-1, with 10 bases that match TRBD2. Germline V CDR1 and CDR2: SGHVS, FNYEAQ. The CDR3 totals 17 residues. The V and J ends lost 5 bases and 4 bases, in that order; junction bases with no gene match: 11. CDR3 sequence (DNA): TGTGCCAGCAGCCACACGGAGGCTAGCGGGAGATACAATGAGCAGTTCTTC. Translating it yields CASSHTEASGRYNEQFF.

The gene calls are TRBV27 and TRBJ1-6; D call uncertain. This CDR3 spans 14 amino acids. Trimming cost V 4 bases and J 7 bases, with 11 bases left between them. Germline CDR1 MNHEY, CDR2 SMNVEV (reference sequence). CDR3 in DNA: TGTGCCAGCAGTTCGCGGAGCCTAAATTCACCCCTCCACTTT. Amino acid sequence: CASSSRSLNSPLHF.

The gene calls are TRBV7-9 and TRBJ2-3, with D hard to call. The V gene's germline CDR1 is SEHNR and CDR2 FQNEAQ (reference sequence). The germline V and J ends were trimmed by 8 bases and 0 bases, with 24 bases remaining between them. The CDR3 runs to 18 residues. CDR3 bases: TGTGCCAGCGGCTCACAGTTACAGTATTCAACTAGCACAGATACGCAGTATTTT. Translating gives CASGSQLQYSTSTDTQYF.

The rearrangement uses TRBV7-9 and TRBJ1-2, with D tentatively TRBD1 (5 bases). With 3 bases removed from V and 6 bases from J, the gap between germline ends came to 11 bases. Germline CDR1 is SEHNR and CDR2 is FQNEAQ (reference sequence). The CDR3 runs 13 residues. The CDR3 reads CASSLDDSHGYTF. Here the CDR3 DNA reads TGTGCCAGCAGCTTGGACGACAGTCATGGCTACACCTTC.

The V call is TRBV13, the J call TRBJ2-7; TRBD2 aligns across 14 bases. V lost 2 bases and J lost 4; bases outside the gene matches: 4. Germline loops: CDR1 PRHDT, CDR2 FYEKMQ (reference sequence). The CDR3 consists of 16 residues. The CDR3 coding sequence is TGTGCCAGCAGCTTAACGGGACTAGCGGGAGAATACGAGCAGTACTTC. Its protein product is CASSLTGLAGEYEQYF.

The chain employs TRBV10-3 and TRBJ2-7, with 10 bases matching TRBD2. Germline CDR1 reads ENHRY; CDR2 reads SYGVKD. This CDR3 has 15 amino acids. V dropped 3 bases and J dropped 5; count of bases not matched to a gene: 7. CDR3 sequence (DNA): TGTGCCATCAGTGATAGGGGGACTAGCGCCGACGAGCAGTACTTC. Residues: CAISDRGTSADEQYF.

J is TRBJ1-1 and V is TRBV5-8; D is uncertain. The length of the CDR3 is 13 residues. Between the trimmed V and J ends, which lost 4 bases and 2 bases, there was a span of 9 bases. Germline V gene data show CDR1 as SGHTS and CDR2 as YDEGEE. CDR3 in amino acids: CASSLTRNTEAFF. The DNA for the CDR3 is TGTGCCAGCAGCCTGACTCGTAACACTGAAGCTTTCTTT.

The chain employs TRBV11-2 and TRBJ2-7, with 8 nucleotides matching TRBD1. Trimming at V came to 6 bases and at J to 1 base, leaving 8 bases not matched to a gene. CDR1 and CDR2 from the germline V gene are SGHAT and FQNNGV. The CDR3 is made up of 15 amino acids. The CDR3 reads CASSSGQGPSYEQYF. The CDR3 DNA reads as TGTGCCAGCAGTTCAGGACAGGGCCCTTCCTACGAGCAGTACTTC.

This chain links TRBV23-1 with TRBJ2-3; perhaps TRBD1 as D (5 bases). TRBV23-1 is an ORF for which the function is uncertain. This CDR3 has 15 amino acids. The V gene lost 2 bases and the J gene lost 4 bases, with 13 bases spanning the gap. CDR3 nucleotide sequence: TGCGCCAGCAGTCAAACCGACAGAATATCAGATACGCAGTATTTT. Protein product: CASSQTDRISDTQYF.

The gene calls are TRBV29-1 and TRBJ2-7; D gene unclear. V was trimmed by 5 bases and J by 5 bases, leaving 7 bases between them. The CDR3 is made up of 10 amino acids. CDR1 is SQVTM and CDR2 is ANQGSEA in the germline V gene. The CDR3 DNA reads as TGCAGCGTTAGGAGCGACGAGCAGTACTTC. This codes for CSVRSDEQYF.

A few counts support this clone. The rearrangement joins TRBV11-3 to TRBJ1-2; a possible D gene is TRBD1 (6 bases). Germline CDR1 and CDR2: SGHNT and YENEEA. V was shortened by 2 bases and J by 0 bases, with 10 bases between the two germline ends. The CDR3 length is 15 residues. DNA of the CDR3: TGTGCCAGCAGCTTAAAGGGGGAAGCTAACTATGGCTACACCTTC. Protein product: CASSLKGEANYGYTF.